This T cell receptor (beta chain) was retrieved from a study of early T cells in non-severe SARS-CoV-2 infection. Germline CDR1 is SSHAT and CDR2 is FNYEAQ (reference sequence). CDR3 length equals 14 residues. This clonotype was detected ten times or more. A junction end diverges from the germline sequence, so it may reflect a read error. Individual cDNA molecules were tagged with unique molecular identifiers, the study reported. Each CDR3 protein is one row after TCRdb ran MiXCR on the 5' RACE reads. The sample carries roughly 99,000 distinct CDR3 sequences, approximately 12% recorded once. The receptor comes from an adult who was a healthcare worker with PCR-confirmed SARS-CoV-2 infection or an uninfected control (not recorded which). Sequenced material: whole blood, taken at baseline. J is TRBJ2-5 and V is TRBV7-7, with 8 bases lining up with TRBD2. The CDR3 DNA reads TGTGCTAGCAGCTTGGGCGGGGGGCCGGAGACCCAGTACTTC. It encodes CASSLGGGPETQYF.